The text below deals with one T cell receptor beta chain. A single count supports this clone. No antigen is known for it. Within one base of it there is no much larger clone, and no base qualities were kept. The entry originates in a study of cytomegalovirus exposure and HLA in healthy donors (TCRdb year 2017). Looking at the study overall: An earlier analysis of some 620 of the donors reported over 250 Gb of sequence data and 95 million to 130 million unique TCR beta sequences obtained from about 200 million T cells. Of the 398 genotyped donors, less than 90% were placed in the genetic ancestry cluster associated with self-reported Caucasian donors. Roughly 5 DR-DQ haplotypes were handled as single units for association and clustering, since linkage in the cohort was strong. All discovery cohort repertoires had been generated on a single sequencing platform. A later genetic analysis took genome-wide SNP genotypes for about 55% of the roughly 700 donors and used that subset as a discovery cohort. Donor age, sex, ethnicity and CMV serostatus were collected together with the repertoire data. The study aimed to test whether signatures of past pathogen exposure could be identified by cataloging public T cell receptors. Among some 400 genotyped donors of the cohort, an average of around 250,000 unique TCR beta nucleotide sequences was sequenced per donor, of which about 18% were non-productive. Rather than drawing on any new phenotypic data, the later analysis identified candidate immune exposures from TCR beta sequences and the way those sequences occurred across donors. The number of typed donors differed by locus: 629-630 for A, B, C, DRB1 and DQB1; some 540 for DQA1; around 580 for DPA1; and roughly 450 for DPB1. A later analysis re-analyzed previously published TCR beta repertoires from 650 to 800 donors and added high-resolution HLA genotyping to study TCR occurrence patterns. Besides the first cohort of about 730 subjects, a separate validation cohort made up of 120 different subjects was used. To predict cytomegalovirus infection status, the study combined high-throughput TCR immunosequencing, statistical association of individual TCRs with disease status, and machine learning. Class I and class II HLA loci were covered by the typing at four-digit resolution. The study profiled the T cell repertoires of around 700 subjects by immunosequencing and related them to cytomegalovirus serostatus. Roughly 300 gigabases of sequencing data and 70 million to 100 million unique TCR sequences made up an early release that covered some 640 HLA-typed donors. In an earlier analysis of more than 550 of the donors, high-throughput TCR beta sequencing was used to judge whether each TCR beta V gene segment behaved as functional or pseudogenic.

The cohort comprised 670 or so healthy bone marrow donors. All cohort members were sampled while nominally healthy, although unrecorded immune exposures were likely present. The donor tested CMV seronegative, placing the donor among the approximately 400 seronegative members of the cohort. A peripheral blood sample was collected from each donor, and TCR beta sequencing was performed on peripheral blood mononuclear cells. Genomic DNA was extracted from the blood cell samples with the Qiagen DNeasy Blood Extraction Kit. Overall results and qualifications from the work: Because counts were too low, about 18 rarely observed V segments, including chromosome 9 orphons, were left out of the earlier analysis of 587 of the donors. Presence/absence analyses assumed roughly uniform sequencing depth across donors, an assumption that may not hold. Correlated functional status among segregating V segments might reflect linkage disequilibrium, but an unknown experimental factor could not be ruled out. A further reported finding was that TCR beta sequences accurately predicted the HLA-A and HLA-B alleles for most subjects in the first cohort. Several of the top co-occurrence clusters appeared to be linked to parvovirus B19, influenza, CMV and Epstein-Barr virus, according to a later analysis. The study listed 150 to 200 TCR beta chains as associated with cytomegalovirus. Most CMV-associated TCR beta chains appeared to be HLA-restricted in a later analysis, and the HLA associations seemed to be driven largely by CMV exposure. A later analysis associated 16,951 TCR beta sequences with specific HLA alleles at a false discovery rate of 0.05. According to the authors, the approach could potentially be generalized to other disease states and immunological phenotypes. Immune exposure information for the cohort was limited to CMV serostatus. A group of highly shared sequence variants was considered likely to be a technical artifact of the sequencing pipeline. In a later analysis, TCR association rates were found to vary across HLA loci, with the most associated TCRs seen for DRB1 alleles and the fewest for HLA-C alleles. Strong co-occurrence of HLA alleles, especially DR and DQ, made assigning TCR associations to individual alleles difficult. Because some donors lacked HLA typing at each locus, the association tests relied only on the typed subset. A later genetic analysis reported fewer N-insertions in productive TCRs among donors in an Asian-associated ancestry cluster than the approximately 670-donor mean. In both the original and validation cohorts, the classifier was reported to diagnose cytomegalovirus status with high specificity and sensitivity. Across donors, most TCR sequences were observed very rarely, whereas some public TCRs were present in many individuals. An association between a missense DCLRE1C variant and V-gene and J-gene trimming of TCR beta chains was found in a later genetic analysis and replicated in an independent cohort. In a later analysis, HLA-associated TCR beta chains showed more clonal expansion and lower generation probabilities than non-associated chains that were equally common. Broadly in line with IMGT annotations, most TCR beta V segments showed up in productive rearrangements about 87% or about 30% of the time in an earlier analysis of roughly 590 of the donors. A few of the identified cytomegalovirus-associated TCR beta chains were confirmed in vitro to be specific for cytomegalovirus antigens. Only TCR beta chains were sequenced in this cohort, and the absence of alpha or paired-chain data limited detectable features.

The library was obtained by the immunoSEQ multiplex PCR assay. For the multiplex PCR, a mixture combining 60 forward primers for TCR Vbeta segments and 13 reverse primers for TCR Jbeta segments was used. The CDR3 region of rearranged TCR beta genes was amplified from genomic DNA by a multiplex PCR assay. The Illumina HiSeq System was used to sequence the amplified TCR beta libraries as 87-base-pair reads. Per the original workflow: A later analysis tallied about 77 million unique TCR beta chains across the 650 to 750 repertoires, and around 10 million of those chains were shared by two or more donors. Raw reads were error-corrected and collapsed into unique sequences by a nearest-neighbor algorithm in which closely related sequences were merged to remove PCR and sequencing errors. V, D and J gene segments were assigned by aligning CDR3 sequences to IMGT reference sequences. For a sequence to be retained, a match of at least six nucleotides was required to both a V gene segment and a J gene segment. Rearrangements were called productive when the CDR3 lacked stop codons and stayed in frame with V and J; all others were non-productive. Following IMGT convention, CDR3 was defined as the stretch from the second conserved V-encoded cysteine to the conserved J-encoded phenylalanine. In an earlier analysis of roughly 610 of the donors, sequences lacking an unambiguous match to a single V gene segment were excluded. An earlier analysis of a few hundred of the donors called V segments functional above 56.7% productive rearrangements and segregating when the between-donor standard deviation exceeded 5%. A statistical classification framework was developed to diagnose cytomegalovirus status using the catalog of TCR beta chain sequences. A later analysis assigned V and J genes by comparing TCR nucleotide sequences with IMGT/GENE-DB human TR gene sequences. The TCRdist pipeline was used in a later analysis to assign CDR3 sequences and most-parsimonious VDJ recombination scenarios. In a later analysis, every TCR beta chain was defined by the combination of its CDR3 amino acid sequence and its V-gene family, and reads without a unique V-gene family were dropped. As a way to deal with suspected cross-contamination and a sequencing artifact, a later analysis dropped 640 or so nucleotide sequences that were highly shared and had low generation probability. In a later analysis, a clonal expansion index for each public chain was calculated from normalized within-repertoire ranks of inferred template counts. A later analysis computed generation probabilities with a VDJ recombination model fitted to out-of-frame rearrangements, and checked the results against IGoR. Hypergeometric tests were used in a later analysis to score TCR-TCR, TCR-HLA and TCR-CMV co-occurrence, with a repertoire-size bias correction applied to the TCR pairs. In a later analysis, false discovery rates were estimated by permuting HLA or CMV assignments 20 times. In a later analysis, co-occurring TCRs were grouped using DBSCAN, and TCRdist sequence similarity was added for clustering within HLA-allele-positive subsets. For co-occurrence clustering, repertoires with fewer than 30,000 or more than 120,000 public chains were excluded, along with roughly 5 repertoires with anomalous nucleotide sharing. Drawn from immuneACCESS, this table holds only the in-frame rearrangements with V and J called that TCRdb kept. Clones are partly lost; checked studies trace under half to an unresolved V gene and leave the rest unexplained. D and trimming come from the DNA, and the V and J calls and clone size come from that table. The sample table shows about 41,000 clones, and approximately 84% are seen once. The ten largest clones take up under 3% of the sample.

Sequencing used PBMCs. This TCR came from a man aged 50 to 59 in good health and CMV-seronegative.

The sequenced DNA: TGTGCCAGCAGCTTAGGAGCGTTCTATAGCACAGATACGCAGTATTTT. It codes for CASSLGAFYSTDTQYF. The chain couples TRBV7-2 to TRBJ2-3, with no confident D gene call. Trimming at the junction amounts to 1 base on V and 0 bases on J, and the germline ends lie 11 bases apart. The germline V gene supplies CDR1 SGHTA and CDR2 FQGNSA. Inclusive of the bounding cysteine and phenylalanine, the CDR3 is 16 residues long. Only the CDR3 DNA is retained, 48 bases long and in frame from the first base.